Below, 19 T cell receptor beta chains from the same sample are listed, as sequenced in a study of CD8+ T cells in alopecia areata. cDNA prepared by RNA extraction and subsequent reverse transcription served as the template for sequencing. Assay: immunoSEQ multiplex PCR; the TCRdb copy retains only in-frame clones and omits some. The sample holds 9,500 to 15,000 clones, around three fifths seen once. As part of sample collection, lesional scalp punch biopsies and peripheral blood were taken from alopecia areata patients. The sequenced sample was skin. The receptors were gathered from a human donor with alopecia areata.

V and J are TRBV6-5 and TRBJ2-1, with D possibly TRBD1 on 5 matching bases. Trimming removed 2 bases from V and 3 bases from J, with 11 bases in between. CDR1 MNHEY and CDR2 SVGAGI come from the germline V gene. The CDR3 has 15 residues. CDR3 sequence: CASSYQGVLYNEQFF. The CDR3 DNA sequence: TGTGCCAGCAGTTACCAAGGGGTTCTCTACAATGAGCAGTTCTTC.

The chain uses TRBV6-1 and TRBJ2-2; 12 bases line up with TRBD2. This CDR3 spans 19 amino acids. V shed 3 bases and J 3 bases; nucleotides not matched to a gene: 11. Germline loops: CDR1 MNHNS, CDR2 SASEGT. The CDR3 DNA follows: TGTGCCAGCAGTGATTTACGGCTAGCGGGAGGGCCTTACACCGGGGAGCTGTTTTTT. As protein: CASSDLRLAGGPYTGELFF.

The gene calls are TRBV4-1 and TRBJ2-5; TRBD2 agrees at 10 bases. The J call may be mistaken, given a closer DNA end match to TRBJ2-7. The CDR3 consists of 16 residues. Germline values: CDR1 MGHRA, CDR2 YSYEKL. The CDR3 here is CASSQATSGKSCEQYF. CDR3 nucleotide sequence: TGCGCCAGCAGCCAAGCTACTAGCGGGAAGTCATGCGAGCAGTACTTC.

The CDR3 nucleotides are TGCGCCAGCAGCCGAGGGACAGGGGTTTGGAGCGAAAGCGGGTTCTCTGAAGCTTTCTTT. This encodes CASSRGTGVWSESGFSEAFF. The rearrangement uses TRBV5-1 and TRBJ1-1; TRBD1 matches at 10 bases. This CDR3 contains 20 residues. V shed 4 bases and J 6 bases; nucleotides not matched to a gene: 24. The germline V gene encodes CDR1 SGHRS and CDR2 YFSETQ. The whole variable domain, filled in from reference TRBV5-1 and TRBJ1-1, reads KAGVTQTPRYLIKTRGQQVTLSCSPISGHRSVSWYQQTPGQGLQFLFEYFSETQRNKGNFPGRFSGRQFSNSRSEMNVSTLELGDSALYLCASSRGTGVWSESGFSEAFFGQGTRLTVV.

The chain is built from TRBV27 and TRBJ2-7, with a possible D match to TRBD1 (5 bases). The germline V gene encodes CDR1 MNHEY and CDR2 SMNVEV (reference sequence). This CDR3 is 13 amino acids long. Trimming took 3 bases from V and 5 from J, leaving 11 bases between them. The CDR3: CASSFSRANEQYF. In DNA form, the CDR3 reads TGTGCCAGCAGTTTCTCCAGGGCCAACGAGCAGTACTTC.

This chain connects TRBV6-6 to TRBJ2-7; D might be TRBD2 (5 bases). Germline values: CDR1 MNHNY, CDR2 SVGAGI (reference sequence). V lost 8 bases and J 2 bases, leaving 10 bases between the germline ends. The CDR3 spans 12 residues. CDR3: CASSGSAYEQYF. In DNA form, the CDR3 reads TGTGCCAGCTCGGGGTCAGCCTACGAGCAGTACTTC.

This clone was seen only a few times. Here the CDR3 DNA reads TGTGCCAGCAGCTTAAGACCAGAATCCTACAATGAGCAGTTCTTC. This gives the protein CASSLRPESYNEQFF. The rearrangement joins TRBV7-3 to TRBJ2-1, with unresolved D. Trimming removed 1 base at V and 1 base at J, with 8 bases between. Looked up from germline, CDR1 is SGHTA and CDR2 is FQGTGA. The CDR3 has 15 residues.

This clone was recorded a few times. V is TRBV13 and J is TRBJ2-1; TRBD2 might be the D (6 bases). Germline CDR1 and CDR2: PRHDT and FYEKMQ (reference sequence). The CDR3 covers 15 residues. V lost 1 base, J lost 9 bases, and 16 bases lay in between. The CDR3 region is CASSLDLGEEGEQFF. CDR3 nucleotide sequence: TGTGCCAGCAGCTTAGACTTGGGGGAGGAGGGTGAGCAGTTCTTC.

This chain uses TRBV2 with TRBJ2-3; the D gene is possibly TRBD2 (6 bases). Germline V CDR1 and CDR2: SNHLY, FYNNEI. The CDR3 contains 13 residues. V was trimmed by 7 bases and J by 4 bases, leaving 12 bases between them. The CDR3 DNA is TGTGCCAGCACCGGGAGCTACGCAGATACGCAGTATTTT. Residues: CASTGSYADTQYF.

The gene calls are TRBV18 and TRBJ2-7, with D perhaps TRBD2 (5 bases). This CDR3 region has 16 residues. Per the germline V gene, CDR1 is KGHSH and CDR2 is LQKENI. Trimming removed 6 bases from V and 0 bases from J, with 18 bases in between. CDR3 sequence: CASSSYEGPDSYEQYF. The CDR3 region has the DNA TGTGCCAGCTCCAGTTACGAGGGCCCCGACTCCTACGAGCAGTACTTC.

J is TRBJ2-3 and V is TRBV7-6, with 12 bases identical to TRBD2. Germline-derived CDR1 and CDR2 are SGHVS and FNYEAQ. Unmatched junction bases numbered 21, after V lost 4 bases and J lost 4 bases. The CDR3 extends over 21 amino acids. CDR3 protein: CASSYKPESSGRVDRPDTQYF. CDR3 bases: TGTGCCAGCAGCTACAAACCTGAATCTAGCGGGAGGGTCGATCGGCCAGATACGCAGTATTTT.

This clone is labeled as medium-sized. The chain is built from TRBV6-1 and TRBJ2-7; TRBD2 matches at 14 bases. The CDR3 has 14 residues. J gave up 11 bases and V 3 bases, and 6 bases lay outside the gene matches. CDR1 is MNHNS, CDR2 SASEGT, per germline. This chain's CDR3 is CASSEGLAGEEKYF. The DNA for the CDR3 is TGTGCCAGCAGTGAGGGACTAGCGGGAGAGGAGAAGTACTTC.

The chain couples TRBV7-9 to TRBJ2-3; either TRBD1 or TRBD2 may supply D (5 bases each). CDR1 SEHNR and CDR2 FQNEAQ come from the germline V gene (reference sequence). This CDR3 is 13 amino acids long. V lost 4 bases and J 3 bases, leaving 8 bases between the germline ends. The CDR3 DNA sequence: TGTGCCAGCAGCTCCTGGGGGACAGATACGCAGTATTTT. It specifies CASSSWGTDTQYF.

The J gene is TRBJ2-7, the V gene TRBV28; TRBD1 might be the D (6 bases). The CDR3 contains 15 residues. V was shortened by 3 bases and J by 3 bases, with 15 bases between the two germline ends. Germline V gives CDR1 MDHEN, CDR2 SYDVKM. CDR3: CASSFGGSQGYEQYF. The CDR3 bases are TGTGCCAGCAGTTTTGGGGGCTCACAGGGCTACGAGCAGTACTTC. Variable domain in full (rest from reference TRBV28 and TRBJ2-7): DVKVTQSSRYLVKRTGEKVFLECVQDMDHENMFWYRQDPGLGLRLIYFSYDVKMKEKGDIPEGYSVSREKKERFSLILESASTNQTSMYLCASSFGGSQGYEQYFGPGTRLTVT.

V gene TRBV29-1 combines with J gene TRBJ1-5; 10 bases fit TRBD1. This CDR3 contains 14 residues. Germline CDR1 SQVTM, CDR2 ANQGSEA. With 4 bases clipped from V and 6 bases from J, the junction kept 6 bases outside the gene matches. The DNA of the CDR3 is TGCAGCGTTGTCGACAGGGGGCCCGGTCAGCCCCAGCATTTT. Encoded protein: CSVVDRGPGQPQHF.

The gene calls are TRBV19 and TRBJ2-1; the D gene is possibly TRBD1 (5 bases). The germline gives CDR1 LNHDA, CDR2 SQIVND (reference sequence). The CDR3 is 12 residues long. Trimming took off 4 bases at V and 7 bases at J, with 8 bases between the two ends. The DNA of the CDR3 is TGTGCCAGTAGTACTAGGGGTAATGAGCAGTTCTTC. Translating it yields CASSTRGNEQFF.

The chain joins TRBV2 to TRBJ2-1; TRBD2 might be the D (6 bases). The CDR3 sequence is 19 residues long. From germline, CDR1 is SNHLY and CDR2 FYNNEI. Trimming removed 6 bases at V and 3 bases at J, with 27 bases between. For the CDR3, the DNA is TGTGCCAGCAGCAAGCTCTCCGGACCCGTTAGCGGCCACTACAATGAGCAGTTCTTC. It yields the protein CASSKLSGPVSGHYNEQFF.

The chain has TRBV7-2 and TRBJ1-1; D is uncertain. The germline V gene encodes CDR1 SGHTA and CDR2 FQGNSA. This CDR3 spans 14 amino acids. Between the trimmed V and J ends, which lost 4 bases and 0 bases, there was a span of 9 bases. CDR3 loop: CASSSSLLNTEAFF. CDR3 sequence (DNA): TGTGCCAGCAGCTCCTCTCTATTGAACACTGAAGCTTTCTTT. Looking up the rest from reference TRBV7-2 and TRBJ1-1 gives the full variable domain: GAGVSQSPSNKVTEKGKDVELRCDPISGHTALYWYRQSLGQGLEFLIYFQGNSAPDKSGLPSDRFSAERTGGSVSTLTIQRTQQEDSAVYLCASSSSLLNTEAFFGQGTRLTVV.

In its sample, this clone was seen once. The rearrangement links TRBV29-1 to TRBJ2-3; D unclear. Deletions cut 6 bases from V and 6 bases from J, with 16 bases between. The germline V gene encodes CDR1 SQVTM and CDR2 ANQGSEA. The CDR3 contains 13 residues. The DNA for the CDR3 is TGCAGCGTGGGAAAAAGACCCCAGGATACGCAGTATTTT. As protein: CSVGKRPQDTQYF.